What follows are 29 T cell receptor beta chains derived from one specimen sequenced in a study of cytotoxic CD8 clonotypes in ibrutinib-treated CLL. Measured with immunoSEQ multiplex PCR; TCRdb has only the in-frame clones, and not every one. The profile shows more than 50,000 clones, less than 75% of them singletons. The sample was PBMCs, taken after 12 months of ibrutinib treatment. The receptors come from a human donor with chronic lymphocytic leukemia.

The sample holds a few counts of this clone. The chain combines TRBV28 with TRBJ1-1; D remains ambiguous. V shed 10 bases and J shed 12 bases, with 15 bases lying between them. The CDR3 loop spans 10 amino acids. The germline V gene has CDR1 MDHEN and CDR2 SYDVKM. This chain's CDR3 is CATESFTSFF. The DNA for the CDR3 is TGTGCCACTGAATCTTTCACGTCTTTCTTT.

The genes are TRBV5-1 and TRBJ2-1; the D is unclear. This CDR3 comprises 16 residues. The germline V gene has CDR1 SGHRS and CDR2 YFSETQ. Trimming removed 4 bases at V and 0 bases at J, with 14 bases between. CDR3 bases: TGCGCCAGCAGCAAATACGGCGAGGCCTCCTACAATGAGCAGTTCTTC. The encoded protein is CASSKYGEASYNEQFF.

In its sample, this clone was seen many times. The rearrangement links TRBV5-6 to TRBJ2-7; the D gene is possibly TRBD2 (6 bases). V lost 4 bases to trimming and J lost 6 bases, with 20 bases between them. The CDR3 has 15 residues. CDR1 is SGHDT and CDR2 is YYEEEE in the germline V gene. DNA for the CDR3: TGTGCCAGCAGCACCTGGGTAACGCGGGAAAGCGAGCAGTACTTC. It yields the protein CASSTWVTRESEQYF.

The sample holds a few counts of this clone. The chain joins TRBV2 to TRBJ1-2; no definite D call. V dropped 1 base and J dropped 4 bases, with 10 bases sitting between them. CDR3 length: 14 amino acids. CDR1 and CDR2 (germline): SNHLY, FYNNEI. CDR3 loop: CASSEEGLSYGYTF. In DNA, the CDR3 is TGTGCCAGCAGTGAAGAGGGATTGAGCTATGGCTACACCTTC.

The chain employs TRBV7-9 and TRBJ2-5, with 7 bases identical to TRBD2. The CDR3 has 15 residues. The V segment lost 5 bases and the J segment 4 bases; nucleotides outside the gene matches: 10. CDR1 and CDR2 (germline): SEHNR, FQNEAQ (reference sequence). The CDR3 here is CASSPGSGKGETQYF. The CDR3 DNA is TGTGCCAGCAGCCCAGGAAGCGGGAAGGGAGAGACCCAGTACTTC.

This sequence joins TRBV7-6 and TRBJ2-1; D might be TRBD1 (5 bases). The CDR3 has 16 residues. Trimming cost V 5 bases and J 0 bases, with 14 bases left between them. The germline V gene encodes CDR1 SGHVS and CDR2 FNYEAQ. CDR3 sequence reads: CASSPRQGSSYNEQFF. The DNA of the CDR3 is TGTGCCAGCAGCCCCCGGCAGGGAAGCTCCTACAATGAGCAGTTCTTC.

V usage is TRBV6-6 and J usage is TRBJ2-3; D call uncertain. V gave up 6 bases and J gave up 1 base, with 8 bases separating them. This CDR3 has 13 residues. Germline V gene lookup returns CDR1 MNHNY and CDR2 SVGAGI (reference sequence). CDR3 protein: CASSHRRTDTQYF. In nucleotides, the CDR3 is TGTGCCAGCAGCCACCGACGCACAGATACGCAGTATTTT.

This clone was detected only a few times. This chain links TRBV6-1 with TRBJ2-3, with D unclear. CDR3 length: 10 amino acids. Trimming left V 6 bases short and J 6 bases short, with 4 bases between. Per the germline V gene, CDR1 is MNHNS and CDR2 is SASEGT. DNA for the CDR3: TGTGCCAGCAGATCGGATACGCAGTATTTT. This sequence encodes CASRSDTQYF.

CDR3 nucleotides: TGTGCCAGCAGCCCGCTGACAGGGAATACAGATACGCAGTATTTT. Translating gives CASSPLTGNTDTQYF. V and J are TRBV7-9 and TRBJ2-3, with TRBD1 matching 7 bases. V lost 5 bases, J lost 3 bases, and 8 bases stayed unmatched. This CDR3 region has 15 residues. The germline V gene has CDR1 SEHNR and CDR2 FQNEAQ (reference sequence).

This clone was counted once. The J gene is TRBJ2-4, the V gene TRBV6-1; TRBD2 is a possible D gene (7 bases). The CDR3 covers 14 residues. The germline V gene has CDR1 MNHNS and CDR2 SASEGT. V was shortened by 3 bases and J by 6 bases, with 12 bases between the two germline ends. The CDR3 spells CASSEGGGGNIQYF. The CDR3, as DNA: TGTGCCAGCAGTGAGGGAGGGGGAGGAAACATTCAGTACTTC.

The rearrangement links TRBV5-6 to TRBJ2-1, with D perhaps TRBD1 (6 bases). CDR3 length: 18 amino acids. V lost 3 bases, J lost 4 bases, and 23 bases lay in between. Germline V gene sequence: CDR1 SGHDT, CDR2 YYEEEE. CDR3 residues: CASSSEDRLEGPYNEQFF. As DNA, the CDR3 is TGTGCCAGCAGCTCCGAAGACAGGCTAGAAGGACCTTACAATGAGCAGTTCTTC.

This clone was detected only a few times. The rearrangement joins TRBV2 to TRBJ1-5, with no clear D. V dropped 1 base and J dropped 4 bases, with 5 bases sitting between them. The V gene's germline CDR1 is SNHLY and CDR2 FYNNEI. The CDR3 runs to 13 residues. CDR3 DNA sequence: TGTGCCAGCAGTGAAGAACAGAATCAGCCCCAGCATTTT. This sequence encodes CASSEEQNQPQHF.

The chain combines TRBV11-1 with TRBJ1-6; TRBD1 is a possible D gene (6 bases). CDR1 SGHAT and CDR2 FQDESV come from the germline V gene (reference sequence). V was trimmed by 1 base and J by 11 bases, leaving 9 bases between them. The CDR3 is made up of 13 amino acids. CDR3 nucleotides: TGTGCCAGCAGCTTAGTAGGGGGTACACCCCTCCACTTT. It encodes CASSLVGGTPLHF.

The rearrangement joins TRBV27 to TRBJ2-7; D perhaps matches TRBD1 (5 bases). Germline V gives CDR1 MNHEY, CDR2 SMNVEV (reference sequence). This CDR3 contains 14 residues. The V end was cut by 6 bases, the J end by 6 bases, with 18 bases between. The CDR3 protein is CASSPGRDRGEQYV. In DNA form, the CDR3 reads TGTGCCAGCAGCCCCGGAAGGGATAGGGGCGAGCAGTACGTC.

The chain combines TRBV19 with TRBJ1-2; maybe TRBD1 (6 bases). The CDR3 has 13 residues. Trimming removed 11 bases from V and 5 bases from J, with 18 bases in between. Germline loops: CDR1 LNHDA, CDR2 SQIVND (reference sequence). The CDR3 loop is CAVGRGRGYGYTF. In DNA form, the CDR3 reads TGTGCCGTAGGCCGGGGGCGAGGTTATGGCTACACCTTC. The whole variable domain, filled in from reference TRBV19 and TRBJ1-2, reads DGGITQSPKYLFRKEGQNVTLSCEQNLNHDAMYWYRQDPGQGLRLIYYSQIVNDFQKGDIAEGYSVSREKKESFPLTVTSAQKNPTAFYLCAVGRGRGYGYTFGSGTRLTVV.

The CDR3 sequence: CASIGGIRNEKLFF. The CDR3 DNA follows: TGTGCCAGCATCGGGGGAATCAGAAATGAAAAACTGTTTTTT. The chain combines TRBV6-1 with TRBJ1-4; possibly TRBD1 for D (5 bases). This CDR3 comprises 14 residues. Germline CDR1 MNHNS, CDR2 SASEGT. V gave up 7 bases and J gave up 5 bases, with 14 bases separating them.

In this sample, this clone turned up a few times. V and J are TRBV19 and TRBJ2-4; 12 bases map to TRBD2. CDR1 is LNHDA, CDR2 SQIVND, per germline (reference sequence). With 5 bases clipped from V and 0 bases from J, the junction kept 8 bases outside the gene matches. The CDR3 consists of 18 residues. CDR3 residues: CASSVTSGGRLAKNIQYF. Here the CDR3 DNA reads TGTGCCAGTAGTGTAACTAGCGGGGGGCGGCTAGCCAAAAACATTCAGTACTTC.

The rearrangement joins TRBV5-1 to TRBJ2-1, with D unclear. Germline V lookup: CDR1 SGHRS, CDR2 YFSETQ. V shed 3 bases and J shed 10 bases, with 11 bases lying between them. This CDR3 spans 12 amino acids. Written as DNA, the CDR3 is TGCGCCAGCAGCTCTACCCTGGTCGAGCAGTTCTTC. The encoded protein is CASSSTLVEQFF.

Ten or more counts support this clone. The chain combines TRBV7-9 with TRBJ2-3; unclear D gene. The CDR3 covers 17 residues. The V gene's germline CDR1 is SEHNR and CDR2 FQNEAQ (reference sequence). The V and J ends lost 5 bases and 0 bases respectively, with 18 bases between them. CDR3 DNA: TGTGCCAGCAGCCTAACAGCTCAGGCGATTAGCACAGATACGCAGTATTTT. Translation: CASSLTAQAISTDTQYF.

The table lists this clone with a few counts. The J gene is TRBJ2-1, the V gene TRBV6-6; possibly TRBD2 for D (5 bases). The V and J ends lost 1 base and 2 bases respectively, with 9 bases between them. This CDR3 spans 15 amino acids. The germline CDR1 and CDR2 sequences are MNHNY and SVGAGI (reference sequence). The CDR3 region has the DNA TGTGCCAGCAGTTACTTAGCGCCTACCTACAATGAGCAGTTCTTC. This sequence encodes CASSYLAPTYNEQFF.

As to this clone: Given a far larger clone just one base away, this is likely a sequencing read error. Other DNA sequences in the sample encode the same CDR3. The chain uses TRBV5-1 and TRBJ1-6; D is undetermined. This CDR3 has 13 amino acids. The V gene's germline CDR1 is SGHRS and CDR2 YFSETQ. Trimming took 4 bases from V and 11 from J, leaving 13 bases between them. CDR3 nucleotide sequence: TGCGCCAGCAGCCCGGCCCTTGGTACACCCCTCCACTTT. Protein product: CASSPALGTPLHF.

This chain joins TRBV5-4 and TRBJ2-7; 9 positions match TRBD1. Germline V gene data show CDR1 as SGHNT and CDR2 as YYREEE (reference sequence). V gave up 4 bases and J gave up 2 bases; unmatched junction bases: 4. The CDR3 runs 14 residues. The CDR3 loop is CASSAGQGAYEQYF. The CDR3 nucleotides are TGTGCCAGCAGCGCGGGACAGGGTGCCTACGAGCAGTACTTC.

This chain links TRBV6-1 with TRBJ1-2; 8 bases match TRBD1. V lost 4 bases and J lost 9; bases outside the gene matches: 13. The CDR3 spans 15 residues. Germline V gene lookup returns CDR1 MNHNS and CDR2 SASEGT. CDR3 sequence: CASSGRSTGDSRYTF. CDR3 coding DNA: TGTGCCAGCAGTGGCCGATCGACAGGGGATTCTCGCTACACCTTC.

This clone was detected ten times or more. This chain uses TRBV27 with TRBJ2-7; unclear D gene. This CDR3 has 13 amino acids. The V gene lost 6 bases and the J gene lost 0 bases, with 9 bases spanning the gap. Germline V lookup: CDR1 MNHEY, CDR2 SMNVEV (reference sequence). CDR3 residues: CASSRESSYEQYV. In DNA, the CDR3 is TGTGCCAGCAGCCGAGAAAGCTCCTACGAGCAGTACGTC.

This clone came up many times. The chain recombines TRBV7-2 with TRBJ1-1; no firm D call. V shed 1 base and J shed 1 base, with 4 bases lying between them. The CDR3 is 13 residues long. The V gene's germline CDR1 is SGHTA and CDR2 FQGNSA. The CDR3 DNA reads as TGTGCCAGCAGCTTAGTAGGGAACACTGAAGCTTTCTTT. This sequence encodes CASSLVGNTEAFF.

This clone has only a few counts. The gene calls are TRBV19 and TRBJ2-3; 10 nucleotides align to TRBD2. Germline V lookup: CDR1 LNHDA, CDR2 SQIVND (reference sequence). V lost 2 bases to trimming and J lost 2 bases; unmatched junction nucleotides: 1. CDR3 size: 15 residues. CDR3 protein: CASSILAGDTDTQYF. Here the CDR3 DNA reads TGTGCCAGTAGTATACTAGCGGGAGACACAGATACGCAGTATTTT.

CDR3 in amino acids: CASSVLNVANYGYTF. DNA for the CDR3: TGTGCCAGCAGTGTGCTGAACGTCGCCAACTATGGCTACACCTTC. V is TRBV2 and J is TRBJ1-2; D is unclear. Germline V gene data show CDR1 as SNHLY and CDR2 as FYNNEI. Trimming removed 4 bases at V and 2 bases at J, with 14 bases between. The CDR3 extends over 15 amino acids. Full variable domain (rest looked up from reference TRBV2 and TRBJ1-2): EPEVTQTPSHQVTQMGQEVILRCVPISNHLYFYWYRQILGQKVEFLVSFYNNEISEKSEIFDDQFSVERPDGSNFTLKIRSTKLEDSAMYFCASSVLNVANYGYTFGSGTRLTVV.

This clone has ten or more counts. This rearrangement joins TRBV28 to TRBJ1-2, with no clear D. CDR3 length equals 11 residues. The germline CDR1 and CDR2 sequences are MDHEN and SYDVKM. V was clipped by 4 bases and J by 6 bases, with 6 bases between them. The CDR3 spells CASSWVHGYTF. CDR3 nucleotide sequence: TGTGCCAGCAGTTGGGTACATGGCTACACCTTC.

J is TRBJ2-7 and V is TRBV7-9, with 10 positions matching TRBD1. CDR3 length: 15 residues. V gave up 1 base and J gave up 5 bases; unmatched junction bases: 5. Looked up from germline, CDR1 is SEHNR and CDR2 is FQNEAQ (reference sequence). This chain's CDR3 is CASSLGRDRGNEQYV. The CDR3 nucleotides are TGTGCCAGCAGCTTAGGCCGGGACAGGGGCAACGAGCAGTACGTC.